A selection of T cell receptor beta chains follows, all from one sample in a study of long-term antiretroviral therapy in people with HIV. The repertoire was sequenced with immunoSEQ multiplex PCR; TCRdb's copy has only in-frame clones and lacks some. The repertoire includes about 25,000 clones, 76% of them detected once, and approximately 10% sits in the top ten. This sample comprised unsorted PBMCs, obtained 1.1 years before starting antiretroviral therapy. These receptors were obtained from a woman between 40 and 55 years old with HIV. Both conserved end residues are part of each CDR3. The D gene is left open where the match is weak. The listing skips clone size in some rows; elsewhere it reads once, few, many or a size class.

d_gene | j_gene | abundance | v_gene | CDR3nt | CDR3aa
TRBD2 | TRBJ2-1 | once | TRBV5-1 | TGCGCCAGCAGCACCGGACTAGCGGGAGTTTACTACAATGAGCAGTTCTTC | CASSTGLAGVYYNEQFF
. | TRBJ2-7 | . | TRBV21-1 | TGTGCCAGCAGCAATGTCCCCCGGAGGGCCAGGGGCGAGCAGTACTTC | CASSNVPRRARGEQYF
. | TRBJ1-1 | . | TRBV5-5 | TGTGCCAGCAGCTTCGTTGGGGGTAAGGGCACTGAAGCTTTCTTT | CASSFVGGKGTEAFF
TRBD1 | TRBJ1-1 | . | TRBV5-8 | TGTGCCAGCAGCCGGTGGACAGGGGGCACCACTGAAGCTTTCTTT | CASSRWTGGTTEAFF
. | TRBJ2-1 | few | TRBV6-4 | TGTGCCAGCAGTGAAGCGGCCCCCTCCCCGAGTGAGCAGTTCTTC | CASSEAAPSPSEQFF
. | TRBJ2-7 | few | TRBV2 | TGTGCCAGCAGTGATACGTACTACGAGCAGTACTTC | CASSDTYYEQYF
. | TRBJ2-1 | once | TRBV7-9 | TGTGCCAGCAGCCGGATAGAAACCGGGAGAGACAATGAGCAGTTCTTC | CASSRIETGRDNEQFF
TRBD1 | TRBJ1-4 | . | TRBV7-9 | TGTGCCAGCAGGCAGATGGACAGGGATAATGAAAAACTGTTTTTT | CASRQMDRDNEKLFF
. | TRBJ2-7 | . | TRBV15 | TGTGCCACCAGCAGAGATACGGGGTACGAGCAGTACTTC | CATSRDTGYEQYF
TRBD1 | TRBJ1-2 | . | TRBV19 | TGTGCCAGTAGTATACGGTGGGACAGGGATGTAGATGGCTACACCTTC | CASSIRWDRDVDGYTF
TRBD1 | TRBJ1-4 | few | TRBV7-2 | TGTGCCAGCAGCCCGACAGGGTCTATCGGTGAAAAACTGTTTTTT | CASSPTGSIGEKLFF
. | TRBJ2-7 | . | TRBV6-1 | TGTGCCAGCAGTGAATTCGGACAACTGGACGAGCAGTACTTC | CASSEFGQLDEQYF
TRBD1 | TRBJ1-5 | . | TRBV10-3 | TGTGCCGGGGGAGGGGGACAGAATCAGCCCCAGCATTTT | CAGGGGQNQPQHF
. | TRBJ2-7 | . | TRBV30 | TGTGCCTGGAGTTTTATCGGGACCGATCTCTACGAGCAGTACTTC | CAWSFIGTDLYEQYF
TRBD1 | TRBJ1-1 | . | TRBV7-9 | TGTGCCAGCAGCTTGAGGTATTTGGACAGGGTGGCTTTCTTT | CASSLRYLDRVAFF
TRBD2 | TRBJ2-1 | . | TRBV2 | TGTGCCAGCAGTGAGAGCGGGGCCTCCTACAATGAGCAGTTCTTC | CASSESGASYNEQFF
. | TRBJ1-6 | . | TRBV13 | TGTGCCAGCAGCTTCTACTGGACCGGGGGGAATTCACCCCTCCACTTT | CASSFYWTGGNSPLHF
. | TRBJ1-1 | . | TRBV6-5 | TGTGCCAGCAGTTACCCCGACGACAGAGCAGAAGCTTTCTTT | CASSYPDDRAEAFF
. | TRBJ1-4 | . | TRBV5-1 | TGCGCCAGCAGCCCTAAAACCCCAGGGGAAGAAAAACTGTTTTTT | CASSPKTPGEEKLFF
. | TRBJ1-3 | . | TRBV9 | TGTGCCAGCAGCGTAGACCGCGTCTCTGGAAACACCATATATTTT | CASSVDRVSGNTIYF
. | TRBJ2-1 | . | TRBV30 | TGTGCCTGGGGGGATGAGCAGTTCTTC | CAWGDEQFF
. | TRBJ2-5 | . | TRBV5-4 | TGTGCCAGCAGCTGGGCCCGGGCTCCCTCAGAGACCCAGTACTTC | CASSWARAPSETQYF
. | TRBJ1-1 | . | TRBV5-4 | TGTGCCAGCAGCTTGGAACGGAGAACTGAAGCTTTCTTT | CASSLERRTEAFF
. | TRBJ1-5 | few | TRBV6-6 | TGTGCCAGCAGCGACAGGTTGAACAATCAGCCCCAGCATTTT | CASSDRLNNQPQHF
TRBD1 | TRBJ1-2 | . | TRBV6-6 | TGTGCCAGCAGCTCGGACAGGGACTATGGCTACACCTTC | CASSSDRDYGYTF
. | TRBJ1-5 | . | TRBV19 | TGTGCCAGTAGTAGCCCCGGACACGGAGAACAGCCCCAGCATTTT | CASSSPGHGEQPQHF
TRBD1 | TRBJ2-5 | . | TRBV5-4 | TGTGCCAGCAGCCCCCCCGACAGGGCGACCCAGTACTTC | CASSPPDRATQYF
TRBD1 | TRBJ2-7 | . | TRBV5-4 | TGTGCCAGCAGCGCGGCGGGGACAGGGAGTTACGAGCAGTACTTC | CASSAAGTGSYEQYF
. | TRBJ2-7 | few | TRBV2 | TGTGCCAGCACCTCGGACCGCTACGAGCAGTACTTC | CASTSDRYEQYF
TRBD2 | TRBJ2-1 | . | TRBV5-4 | TGTGCCAGCAGCTTTTCCGGGAGGGAGACCTACAATGAGCAGTTCTTC | CASSFSGRETYNEQFF
. | TRBJ1-6 | . | TRBV14 | TGTGCCAGCAGCCAAAAATGGGGTACAGGGATCTCCTATAATTCACCCCTCCACTTT | CASSQKWGTGISYNSPLHF